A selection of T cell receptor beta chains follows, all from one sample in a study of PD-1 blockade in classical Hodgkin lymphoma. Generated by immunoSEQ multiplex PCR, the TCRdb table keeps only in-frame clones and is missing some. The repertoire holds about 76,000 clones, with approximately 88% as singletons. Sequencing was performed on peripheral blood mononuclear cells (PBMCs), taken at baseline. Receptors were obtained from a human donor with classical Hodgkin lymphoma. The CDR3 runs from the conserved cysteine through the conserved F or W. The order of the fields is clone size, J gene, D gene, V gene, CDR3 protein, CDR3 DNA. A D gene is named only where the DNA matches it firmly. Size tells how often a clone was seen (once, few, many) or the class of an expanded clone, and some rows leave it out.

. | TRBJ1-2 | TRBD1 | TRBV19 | CASSIGRDRRAYGYTF | TGTGCCAGTAGTATAGGCAGGGACAGGAGGGCCTATGGCTACACCTTC
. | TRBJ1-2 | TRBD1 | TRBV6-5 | CASSPGQGISGYTF | TGTGCCAGCAGTCCGGGACAGGGGATTTCTGGCTACACCTTC
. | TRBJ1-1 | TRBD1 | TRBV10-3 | CAIRPTGQNTEAFF | TGTGCCATCAGGCCGACAGGGCAGAACACTGAAGCTTTCTTT
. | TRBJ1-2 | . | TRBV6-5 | CASSFGQRQYGYTF | TGTGCCAGCAGTTTCGGACAGCGACAGTATGGCTACACCTTC
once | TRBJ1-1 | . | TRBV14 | CASSQPGLNTEAFF | TGTGCCAGCAGCCAACCTGGCCTGAACACTGAAGCTTTCTTT
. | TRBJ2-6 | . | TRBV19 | CASMIVTGANVLTF | TGTGCCAGTATGATAGTGACTGGGGCCAACGTCCTGACTTTC
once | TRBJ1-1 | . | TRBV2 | CASTSAGGLGTEAFF | TGTGCCAGCACTTCAGCGGGGGGGCTTGGCACTGAAGCTTTCTTT
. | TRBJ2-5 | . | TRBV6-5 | CASSYGGAGEGETQYF | TGTGCCAGCAGTTACGGGGGGGCTGGCGAGGGAGAGACCCAGTACTTC
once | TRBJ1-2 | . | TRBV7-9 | CASSVDKYGYTF | TGTGCCAGCAGCGTCGACAAATATGGCTACACCTTC
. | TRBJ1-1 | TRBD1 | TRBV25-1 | CASREQGVAFF | TGTGCCAGCAGGGAACAGGGGGTGGCTTTCTTT
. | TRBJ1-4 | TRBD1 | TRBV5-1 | CASSLGQAATNEKLFF | TGCGCCAGCAGCCTAGGACAGGCTGCAACTAATGAAAAACTGTTTTTT
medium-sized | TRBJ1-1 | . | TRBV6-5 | CASQGFVHTEAFF | TGTGCCAGCCAGGGCTTTGTGCACACTGAAGCTTTCTTT
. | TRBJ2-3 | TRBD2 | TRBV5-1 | CASSLSSGASTDTQYF | TGCGCCAGCAGCTTGTCTAGCGGAGCTAGCACAGATACGCAGTATTTT
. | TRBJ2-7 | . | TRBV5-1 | CASSSSDYEQYF | TGCGCCAGCAGCTCCTCAGATTACGAGCAGTACTTC
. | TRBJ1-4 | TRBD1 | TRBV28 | CASSLTGKGINEKLFF | TGTGCCAGCAGTTTGACAGGGAAGGGGATTAATGAAAAACTGTTTTTT
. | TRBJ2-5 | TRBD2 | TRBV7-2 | CASSLAWDYITQETQYF | TGTGCCAGCAGCTTAGCGTGGGACTACATTACCCAAGAGACCCAGTACTTC